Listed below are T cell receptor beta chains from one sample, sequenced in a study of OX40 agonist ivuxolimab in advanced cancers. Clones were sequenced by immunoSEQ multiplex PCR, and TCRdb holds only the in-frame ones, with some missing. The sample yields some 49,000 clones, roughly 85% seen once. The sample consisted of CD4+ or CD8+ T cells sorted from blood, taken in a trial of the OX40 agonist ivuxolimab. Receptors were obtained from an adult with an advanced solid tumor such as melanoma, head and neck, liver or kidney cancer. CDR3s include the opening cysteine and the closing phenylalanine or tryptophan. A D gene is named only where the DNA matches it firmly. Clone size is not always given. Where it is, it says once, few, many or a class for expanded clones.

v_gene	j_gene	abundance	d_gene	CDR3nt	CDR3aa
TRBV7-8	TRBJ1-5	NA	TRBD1	TGTGCCAGCAGCTTAGGTAGACAGGGGGGAGTTCAGCCCCAGCATTTT	CASSLGRQGGVQPQHF
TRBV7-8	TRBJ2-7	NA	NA	TGTGCCCTGGGGATGGGAGCGGGTGAGCAGTACTTC	CALGMGAGEQYF
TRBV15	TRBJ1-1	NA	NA	TGTGCCACCAGCAGAGGCTCGAACACTGAAGCTTTCTTT	CATSRGSNTEAFF
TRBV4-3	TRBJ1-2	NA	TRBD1	TGCGCCAGCAGCCAAGAGGGGACAGGGGGCTATGGCTACACCTTC	CASSQEGTGGYGYTF
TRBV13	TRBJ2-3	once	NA	TGTGCCAGCAGCCCAGGGGGGGGCACAGATACGCAGTATTTT	CASSPGGGTDTQYF
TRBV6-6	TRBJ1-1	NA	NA	TGTGCCAGCAGATTCACAGAGAACACTGAAGCTTTCTTT	CASRFTENTEAFF
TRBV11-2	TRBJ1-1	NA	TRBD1	TGTGCCAGCAGCAACTACCCTCAAACAGGGGGGAGGGTGAACACTGAAGCTTTCTTT	CASSNYPQTGGRVNTEAFF
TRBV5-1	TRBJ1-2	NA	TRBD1	TGCGCCAGCAGCTGGTCAGGGGGCGACTATGGCTACACCTTC	CASSWSGGDYGYTF
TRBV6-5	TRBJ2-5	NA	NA	TGTGCCAGCAGTTATGGGCAGGGTTTAGGGGAGACCCAGTACTTC	CASSYGQGLGETQYF
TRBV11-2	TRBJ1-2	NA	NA	TGTGCCAGCAGCTTATCAGCTAACTATGGCTACACCTTC	CASSLSANYGYTF
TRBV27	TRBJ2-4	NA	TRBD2	TGTGCCAGCAGTTTATGGGGACGGGGGGATTGGAACATTCAGTACTTC	CASSLWGRGDWNIQYF
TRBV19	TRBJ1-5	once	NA	TGTGCCAGTAGTATGTGGCCCGGGGCAGATCTTAGCAATCAGCCCCAGCATTTT	CASSMWPGADLSNQPQHF
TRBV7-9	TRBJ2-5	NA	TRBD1	TGTGCCAGCAGCTGGAGGGACAGGGATCCAGAGACCCAGTACTTC	CASSWRDRDPETQYF
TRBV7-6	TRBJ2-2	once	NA	TGTGCCAGCAGCTTAGAAGGACCCAGAGTAGGGGGAATCACCGGGGAGCTGTTTTTT	CASSLEGPRVGGITGELFF
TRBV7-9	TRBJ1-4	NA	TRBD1	TGTGCCAGCAGCAAGACAGGGGTGGGTGAAAAACTGTTTTTT	CASSKTGVGEKLFF
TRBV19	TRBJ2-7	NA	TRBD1	TGTGCCAGTAGTCCCTCCCGGACAGGGGTCCACGAGCAGTACTTC	CASSPSRTGVHEQYF
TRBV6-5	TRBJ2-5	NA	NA	TGTGCCAGCAGTTATGGTGATAGGGACCTAGGTGAGACCCAGTACTTC	CASSYGDRDLGETQYF
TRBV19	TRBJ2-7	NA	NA	TGTGCCAGTAGTGTCTCCTCCTACGAGCAGTACTTC	CASSVSSYEQYF
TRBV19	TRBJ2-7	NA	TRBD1	TGTGCCAGTAGTACGGGACAGGGGGGCGAGCAGTACTTC	CASSTGQGGEQYF
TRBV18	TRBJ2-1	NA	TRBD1	TGTGCCAGCTCCTCGACAGGGGACTACAATGAGCAGTTCTTC	CASSSTGDYNEQFF
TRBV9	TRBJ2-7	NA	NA	TGTGCCAGCAGCCCGGGACCCTACGAGCAGTACTTC	CASSPGPYEQYF
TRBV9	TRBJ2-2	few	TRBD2	TGTGCCAGCAGCAACCCAGCGGGGGGCTCCACCGGGGAGCTGTTTTTT	CASSNPAGGSTGELFF
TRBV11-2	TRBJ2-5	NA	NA	TGTGCCAGCAGCACGCAGCGCGACGGAGAGACCCAGTACTTC	CASSTQRDGETQYF
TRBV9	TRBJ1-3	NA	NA	TGTGCCAGTGGAGGAGGAAACACCATATATTTT	CASGGGNTIYF
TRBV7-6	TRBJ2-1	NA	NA	TGTGCCAGCAGCTTTAACAATGAGCAGTTCTTC	CASSFNNEQFF
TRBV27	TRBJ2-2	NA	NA	TGTGCCAGCAGTTTCGGCGCTTCCACCAGGGAGCTGTTTTTT	CASSFGASTRELFF
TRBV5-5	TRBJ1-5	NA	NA	TGTGCCAGCAGACCAGGGGTCGGCAATCAGCCCCAGCATTTT	CASRPGVGNQPQHF
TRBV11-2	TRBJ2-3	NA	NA	TGTGCCAGCAGCTGGCCGGGACTCGGGACAGATACGCAGTATTTT	CASSWPGLGTDTQYF
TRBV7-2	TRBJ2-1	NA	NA	TGTGCCAGCAGCTCAACGTGGAATGAGCAGTTCTTC	CASSSTWNEQFF
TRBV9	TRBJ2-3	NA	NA	TGTGCCAGCAGCGTAGGGAAGTTAGGATTATACACAGATACGCAGTATTTT	CASSVGKLGLYTDTQYF
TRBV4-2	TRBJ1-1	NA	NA	TGTGCCAGCAGCCAAGATCTCCCCAGGGGCACTGAAGCTTTCTTT	CASSQDLPRGTEAFF
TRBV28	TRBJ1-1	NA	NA	TGTGCCAGCAGTTGGACGAACACTGAAGCTTTCTTT	CASSWTNTEAFF
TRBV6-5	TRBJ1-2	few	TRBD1	TGTGCCAGCAGTGGGGACAGGGAAGGCTACACCTTC	CASSGDREGYTF
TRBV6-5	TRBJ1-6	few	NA	TGTGCCAGCAGTGTCGGGGGCAGTAATTCACCCCTCCACTTT	CASSVGGSNSPLHF
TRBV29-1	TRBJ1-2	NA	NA	TGCAGCGTTGAGGAGCCCAATAACTATGGCTACACCTTC	CSVEEPNNYGYTF
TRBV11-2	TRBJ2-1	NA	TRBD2	TGTGCCAGCAGCTTAGTTCCGGGGGGATATAATGAGCAGTTCTTC	CASSLVPGGYNEQFF
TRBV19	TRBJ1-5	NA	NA	TGTGCCACCAATGGCCGGGAGCGGTTTAGCAATCAGCCCCAGCATTTT	CATNGRERFSNQPQHF
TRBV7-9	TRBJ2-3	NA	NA	TGTGCCAGCAGCGAAACGGACACAGATACGCAGTATTTT	CASSETDTDTQYF
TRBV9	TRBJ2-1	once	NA	TGTGCCAGCAGCGGTCATACTACCGGTAATGAGCAGTTCTTC	CASSGHTTGNEQFF
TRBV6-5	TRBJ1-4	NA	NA	TGTGCCAGCAGTTACTCTCAAGGGGGAAAACTGTTTTTT	CASSYSQGGKLFF
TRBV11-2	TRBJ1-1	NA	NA	TGTGCCAGCAGCCCCGAAACCGGTGACACTGAAGCTTTCTTT	CASSPETGDTEAFF
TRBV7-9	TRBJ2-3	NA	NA	TGTGCCAGCAGTCATCCCCTTTGGAGCACAGATACGCAGTATTTT	CASSHPLWSTDTQYF
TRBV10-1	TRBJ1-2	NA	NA	TGCGCCAGCAGACGGCGGGGCAGGGCTTACTATGGCTACACCTTC	CASRRRGRAYYGYTF
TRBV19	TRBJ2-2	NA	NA	TGTGCCAGTAGTATAGTGGGAGCCGGGGAGCTGTTTTTT	CASSIVGAGELFF
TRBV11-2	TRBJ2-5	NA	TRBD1	TGTGCCAGCAGCATCGGGACAGGGGAAGAGACCCAGTACTTC	CASSIGTGEETQYF
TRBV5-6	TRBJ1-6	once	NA	TGTGCCAGCAGCTTGGGATTCTCCTATAATTCACCCCTCCACTTT	CASSLGFSYNSPLHF
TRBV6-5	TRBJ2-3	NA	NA	TGTGCCGGAGGGACTTGGCCGCAGTATTTT	CAGGTWPQYF
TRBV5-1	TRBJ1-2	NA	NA	TGCGCCAGCAACTCCGGGAGGGATGGCTACACCTTC	CASNSGRDGYTF
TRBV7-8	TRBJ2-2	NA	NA	TGTGCCAGCAGCTTAATCTTGGGCACCAGGAACCCCGGGGAGCTGTTTTTT	CASSLILGTRNPGELFF
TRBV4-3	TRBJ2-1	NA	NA	TGCGCCAGCAGCCAACAGGAGCGCTCCTACAATGAGCAGTTCTTC	CASSQQERSYNEQFF